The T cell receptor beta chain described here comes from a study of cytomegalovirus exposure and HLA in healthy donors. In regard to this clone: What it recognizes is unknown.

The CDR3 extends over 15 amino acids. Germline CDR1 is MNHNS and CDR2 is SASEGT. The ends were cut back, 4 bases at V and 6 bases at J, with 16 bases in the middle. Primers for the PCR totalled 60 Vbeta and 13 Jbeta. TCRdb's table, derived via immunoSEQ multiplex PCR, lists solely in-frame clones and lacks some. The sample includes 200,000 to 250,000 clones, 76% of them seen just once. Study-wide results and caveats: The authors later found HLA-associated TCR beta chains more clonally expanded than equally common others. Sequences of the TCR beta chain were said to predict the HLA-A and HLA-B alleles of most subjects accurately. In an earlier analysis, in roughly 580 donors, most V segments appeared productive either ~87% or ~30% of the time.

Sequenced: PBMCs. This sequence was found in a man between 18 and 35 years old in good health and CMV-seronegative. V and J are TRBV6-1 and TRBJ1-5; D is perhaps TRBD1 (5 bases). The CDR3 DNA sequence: TGTGCCAGCAGTGGATCAGTCCAGGGAGGTCAGCCCCAGCATTTT. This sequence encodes CASSGSVQGGQPQHF.